This T cell receptor beta chain was recorded in a study of radiotherapy plus CTLA-4 blockade in lung cancer. The CDR3 extends over 15 amino acids. Unmatched junction bases numbered 8, after V lost 3 bases and J lost 5 bases. The germline gives CDR1 SEHNR, CDR2 FQNEAQ (reference sequence). TCRdb's copy holds only in-frame clones and misses some; the assay was immunoSEQ multiplex PCR. Of roughly 60,000 clones in the sample, approximately 79% are singletons; the top ten hold about 3%. The V call is TRBV7-9, the J call TRBJ2-5; TRBD1 agrees at 8 bases. This sample comprised peripheral blood, obtained from a patient treated with radiotherapy plus ipilimumab. The sequence came from a human donor with non-small cell lung cancer who had a complete response to radiotherapy plus ipilimumab. The chain's CDR3 is CASSFTGTGWETQYF. CDR3 sequence (DNA): TGTGCCAGCAGCTTCACCGGGACAGGATGGGAGACCCAGTACTTC.